These T cell receptor beta chains were read from a single sample in a study of prognosis after radiotherapy for stage I lung cancer. In TCRdb, the multiplex PCR reads were re-called with MiXCR into one record per CDR3 protein. Of fewer than 50,000 distinct CDR3 sequences detected, around a quarter appear once; the ten largest clones hold approximately 26%. Specimen: PBMCs, collected before or after stereotactic body radiation therapy (not recorded which). The receptors come from a donor aged 50 or older with non-small cell lung cancer. CDR3s include the opening cysteine and the closing phenylalanine or tryptophan. The order of the fields is clone size, J gene, V gene, D gene, CDR3 length, CDR3 protein, CDR3 DNA. The D gene is left open where the match is weak. Clone size appears in some rows only: once, few, many, or a class for an expanded clone.

abundance: many; j_gene: TRBJ2-3; v_gene: TRBV5-1; d_gene: -; len: 15; CDR3aa: CASSWGADRTDTQYF; CDR3nt: TGCGCCAGCAGCTGGGGAGCCGACCGCACAGATACGCAGTATTTT
abundance: many; j_gene: TRBJ2-2; v_gene: TRBV24-1; d_gene: -; len: 12; CDR3aa: CATSLGVGELFF; CDR3nt: TGTGCCACCAGTTTAGGGGTCGGGGAGCTGTTTTTT
abundance: many; j_gene: TRBJ2-1; v_gene: TRBV20-1; d_gene: -; len: 13; CDR3aa: CGSIADSYNEQFF; CDR3nt: TGCGGCTCAATAGCGGACTCCTACAATGAGCAGTTCTTC
abundance: many; j_gene: TRBJ2-1; v_gene: TRBV5-6; d_gene: -; len: 16; CDR3aa: CASSLVLASTYNEQFF; CDR3nt: TGTGCCAGCAGCTTGGTGTTAGCGAGTACGTACAATGAGCAGTTCTTC
abundance: many; j_gene: TRBJ2-1; v_gene: TRBV7-9; d_gene: -; len: 12; CDR3aa: CVHTGEGNEQFF; CDR3nt: TGTGTTCATACGGGGGAAGGCAATGAGCAGTTCTTC
abundance: many; j_gene: TRBJ2-7; v_gene: TRBV28; d_gene: TRBD2; len: 14; CDR3aa: CASSLAGGSYEQYF; CDR3nt: TGTGCCAGCAGTTTAGCGGGGGGAAGTTACGAGCAGTACTTC
abundance: once; j_gene: TRBJ2-2; v_gene: TRBV5-1; d_gene: TRBD2; len: 17; CDR3aa: CASSLTVPSGLTGELFF; CDR3nt: TGCGCCAGCAGCTTGACCGTGCCTAGCGGTCTCACCGGGGAGCTGTTTTTT
abundance: many; j_gene: TRBJ2-7; v_gene: TRBV6-1; d_gene: TRBD1; len: 16; CDR3aa: CASSEHGTGGYYEQYF; CDR3nt: TGTGCCAGCAGTGAGCACGGGACAGGGGGGTACTACGAGCAGTACTTC
abundance: many; j_gene: TRBJ2-1; v_gene: TRBV20-1; d_gene: -; len: 14; CDR3aa: CSASREIRGGEQFF; CDR3nt: TGCAGTGCTAGCAGAGAGATTAGAGGGGGTGAGCAGTTCTTC
abundance: -; j_gene: TRBJ2-5; v_gene: TRBV20-1; d_gene: -; len: 15; CDR3aa: CSARIKGTTLETQYF; CDR3nt: TGCAGTGCTAGAATAAAGGGGACAACCCTGGAGACCCAGTACTTC
abundance: -; j_gene: TRBJ2-3; v_gene: TRBV20-1; d_gene: -; len: 18; CDR3aa: CSANPGKGAGDSTDTQYF; CDR3nt: TGCAGTGCTAACCCGGGAAAGGGAGCCGGAGATAGCACAGATACGCAGTATTTT
abundance: many; j_gene: TRBJ2-1; v_gene: TRBV7-9; d_gene: -; len: 15; CDR3aa: CASSRPPGDSNEQFF; CDR3nt: TGTGCCAGCAGCCGCCCCCCAGGGGATAGCAATGAGCAGTTCTTC
abundance: many; j_gene: TRBJ2-3; v_gene: TRBV5-1; d_gene: -; len: 15; CDR3aa: CASSPLDSGTDTQYF; CDR3nt: TGCGCCAGCAGCCCCCTTGATAGCGGCACAGATACGCAGTATTTT
abundance: many; j_gene: TRBJ2-5; v_gene: TRBV20-1; d_gene: -; len: 14; CDR3aa: CSARDVRTEETQYF; CDR3nt: TGCAGTGCTAGAGATGTGCGGACAGAAGAGACCCAGTACTTC
abundance: -; j_gene: TRBJ2-3; v_gene: TRBV9; d_gene: TRBD1; len: 17; CDR3aa: CASGRRRDRGGTDTQYF; CDR3nt: TGTGCCAGCGGCAGACGCAGGGACAGGGGGGGCACAGATACGCAGTATTTT
abundance: many; j_gene: TRBJ2-1; v_gene: TRBV30; d_gene: TRBD2; len: 15; CDR3aa: CAWSGLAGSYNEQFF; CDR3nt: TGTGCCTGGAGTGGACTAGCGGGATCCTACAATGAGCAGTTCTTC
abundance: many; j_gene: TRBJ1-1; v_gene: TRBV7-3; d_gene: TRBD1; len: 14; CDR3aa: CASSHGQGSTEAFF; CDR3nt: TGTGCCAGCAGCCACGGACAGGGATCCACTGAAGCTTTCTTT
abundance: many; j_gene: TRBJ2-7; v_gene: TRBV6-1; d_gene: TRBD2; len: 13; CDR3aa: CASSGGVKNEQYF; CDR3nt: TGTGCCAGCAGCGGGGGGGTAAAAAACGAGCAGTACTTC
abundance: many; j_gene: TRBJ1-2; v_gene: TRBV24-1; d_gene: -; len: 16; CDR3aa: CATSDAKDEDSYGYTF; CDR3nt: TGTGCCACCAGTGACGCGAAGGACGAGGACTCTTATGGCTACACCTTC
abundance: many; j_gene: TRBJ2-7; v_gene: TRBV7-6; d_gene: -; len: 14; CDR3aa: CASSLGTGRTEQYF; CDR3nt: TGTGCCAGCAGCTTAGGCACGGGACGTACAGAGCAGTACTTC
abundance: many; j_gene: TRBJ1-5; v_gene: TRBV6-1; d_gene: TRBD1; len: 15; CDR3aa: CASSRNGQGNQPQHF; CDR3nt: TGTGCCAGCAGCCGAAACGGACAGGGGAATCAGCCCCAGCATTTT
abundance: -; j_gene: TRBJ1-5; v_gene: TRBV11-3; d_gene: -; len: 14; CDR3aa: CASSSTGGGQPQHF; CDR3nt: TGTGCCAGCAGCTCTACGGGGGGGGGTCAGCCCCAGCATTTT
abundance: many; j_gene: TRBJ2-1; v_gene: TRBV5-4; d_gene: TRBD1; len: 15; CDR3aa: CASSLVQGGPNEQFF; CDR3nt: TGTGCCAGCAGCTTGGTCCAAGGGGGCCCTAATGAGCAGTTCTTC
abundance: many; j_gene: TRBJ1-2; v_gene: TRBV28; d_gene: -; len: 11; CDR3aa: CATHSGYGYTF; CDR3nt: TGTGCCACCCACTCAGGCTATGGCTACACCTTC
abundance: many; j_gene: TRBJ1-3; v_gene: TRBV2; d_gene: -; len: 12; CDR3aa: CASKSSGNTIYF; CDR3nt: TGTGCCAGCAAGAGCTCTGGAAACACCATATATTTT